This T cell receptor beta chain comes out of a study of blood T cell repertoires in COVID-19. At the level of the study: COVID-19 samples from acute and convalescent phases originated in the United States, Italy and Spain.

Measured with immunoSEQ multiplex PCR; TCRdb has only the in-frame clones, and not every one. Of over 85,000 clones listed, around 88% were seen once; the top ten hold less than 9%. V gave up 2 bases and J gave up 4 bases, with 11 bases separating them. The CDR3 sequence is 14 residues long. Per the germline V gene, CDR1 is LGHNT and CDR2 is FRNRAP. This chain uses TRBV12-5 with TRBJ2-5; maybe TRBD2 (6 bases). Material: peripheral blood. The origin of this receptor is a man aged 55 to 70 with acute or convalescent COVID-19. Here the CDR3 DNA reads TGTGCTAGTGGTTTGAGGGACTCAGGAGAGACCCAGTACTTC. Amino acid sequence: CASGLRDSGETQYF. Complete variable domain (other parts from reference TRBV12-5 and TRBJ2-5): DARVTQTPRHKVTEMGQEVTMRCQPILGHNTVFWYRQTMMQGLELLAYFRNRAPLDDSGMPKDRFSAEMPDATLATLKIQPSEPRDSAVYFCASGLRDSGETQYFGPGTRLLVL.